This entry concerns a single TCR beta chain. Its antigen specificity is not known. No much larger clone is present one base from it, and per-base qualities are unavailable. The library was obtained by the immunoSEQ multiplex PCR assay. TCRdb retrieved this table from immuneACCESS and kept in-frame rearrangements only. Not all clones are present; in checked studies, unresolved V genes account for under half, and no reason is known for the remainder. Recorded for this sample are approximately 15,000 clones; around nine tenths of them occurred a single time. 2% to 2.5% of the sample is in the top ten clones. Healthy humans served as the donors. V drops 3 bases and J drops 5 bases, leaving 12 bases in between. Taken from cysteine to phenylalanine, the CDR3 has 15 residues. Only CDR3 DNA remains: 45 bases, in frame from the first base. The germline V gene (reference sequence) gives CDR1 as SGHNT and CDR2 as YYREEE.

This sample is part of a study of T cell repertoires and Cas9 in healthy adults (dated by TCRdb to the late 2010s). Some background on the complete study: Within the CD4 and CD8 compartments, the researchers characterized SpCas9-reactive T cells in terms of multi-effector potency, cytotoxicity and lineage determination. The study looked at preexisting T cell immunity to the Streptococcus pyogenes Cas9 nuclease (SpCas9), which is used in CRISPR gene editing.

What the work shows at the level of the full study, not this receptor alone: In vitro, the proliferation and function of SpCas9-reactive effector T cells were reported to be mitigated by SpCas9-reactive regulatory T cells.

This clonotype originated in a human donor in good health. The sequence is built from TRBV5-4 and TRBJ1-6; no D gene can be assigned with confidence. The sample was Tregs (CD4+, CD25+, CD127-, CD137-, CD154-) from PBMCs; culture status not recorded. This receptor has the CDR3 CASSSTYGDNSPLHF. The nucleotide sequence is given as TGTGCCAGCAGCTCCACTTACGGAGATAATTCACCCCTCCACTTT.